This TCR beta chain was sequenced in a study of OX40 agonist ivuxolimab in advanced cancers. Study background: Cohort: about 82% men, mean age about 60, aged about 23 to 80.

Generated by immunoSEQ multiplex PCR, the TCRdb table keeps only in-frame clones and is missing some. The data hold just under 100,000 clones, with approximately 94% observed a single time. The sequencing used CD4+ or CD8+ T cells sorted from blood, collected in a trial of the OX40 agonist ivuxolimab. The clonotype was recovered from an adult with an advanced solid tumor such as melanoma, head and neck, liver or kidney cancer.

CDR3 residues: CASSLLASQETQYF. The CDR3 DNA is TGCGCCAGCAGCTTGTTGGCGTCACAAGAGACCCAGTACTTC. The V gene is TRBV5-1, the J gene TRBJ2-5; D is ambiguous. V lost 1 base, J lost 2 bases, and 9 bases lay in between. The germline gives CDR1 SGHRS, CDR2 YFSETQ. CDR3 length: 14 amino acids.